Sequencing of this T cell receptor beta chain was carried out in a study of blood T cell repertoires in COVID-19. Per the original methods: Amplification of reference gene primers provided the estimated nucleated cell counts. Assay: immunoSEQ multiplex PCR; the TCRdb copy retains only in-frame clones and omits some. From that table come the V and J calls and clone size; the DNA was used to work out D and trimming. The sample yields tens of thousands of clones, over 80% seen once. The CDR3 runs to 15 residues. The germline CDR1 and CDR2 sequences are SGHVS and FQNEAQ. J gave up 6 bases and V 11 bases, and 17 bases lay outside the gene matches.

The rearrangement uses TRBV7-8 and TRBJ2-7, with 9 positions matching TRBD2. Sequencing was done on a sample of peripheral blood. This receptor was obtained from a human donor with active COVID-19. The donor label of this sample is uncertain. CDR3 region: CACLTLREGLREQYF. The CDR3 bases are TGTGCCTGCCTGACATTGCGGGAGGGCCTTCGCGAGCAGTACTTC.